The clone carrying this TCR beta chain has more than one count but fewer than ten. Its antigen remains unidentified. Germline V CDR1 and CDR2: SGHTA, FQGNSA. The V segment lost 5 bases and the J segment 5 bases; nucleotides outside the gene matches: 6. The CDR3 extends over 15 amino acids. The data are from a study of human T cells and chemical hapten exposure. Study-wide background: Patch tests of 0.01% DPC on the upper back were read at 6 days. Regarding the study as a whole: Expanded TCR counts at PT1 went up together with patch test score, a positive correlation.

The sample's time point: patch test 1, 2 weeks after DPC sensitization. Treatment reported: therapeutic diphenylcyclopropenone sensitization with weekly scalp DPC. TCRdb ran MiXCR on the RACE reads and lists one entry per CDR3 protein. This sample has fewer than 100,000 distinct CDR3 sequences, with 12% found just once. V gene TRBV7-2 combines with J gene TRBJ1-6, with 7 bases matching TRBD1. The sequences come from whole blood, collected in connection with sensitization to the hapten diphenylcyclopropenone (DPC). The receptor was derived from a woman aged 40 to 50 with alopecia areata. Some clones in this sample may be carry-over from other donors' samples. In DNA form, the CDR3 reads TGTGCCAGCAGCAAACAGGGGATGGATAATTCACCCCTCCACTTT. The encoded protein is CASSKQGMDNSPLHF.